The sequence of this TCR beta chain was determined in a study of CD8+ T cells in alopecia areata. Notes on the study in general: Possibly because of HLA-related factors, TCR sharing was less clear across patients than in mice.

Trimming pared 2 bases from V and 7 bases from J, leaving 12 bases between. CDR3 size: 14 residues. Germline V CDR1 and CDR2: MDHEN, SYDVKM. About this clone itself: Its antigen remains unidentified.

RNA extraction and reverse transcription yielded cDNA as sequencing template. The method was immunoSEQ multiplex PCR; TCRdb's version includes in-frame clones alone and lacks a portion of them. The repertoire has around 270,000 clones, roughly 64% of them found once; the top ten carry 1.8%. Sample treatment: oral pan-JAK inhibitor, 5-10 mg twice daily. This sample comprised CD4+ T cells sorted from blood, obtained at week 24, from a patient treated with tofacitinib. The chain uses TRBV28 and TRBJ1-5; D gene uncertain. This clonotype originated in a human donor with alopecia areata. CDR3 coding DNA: TGTGCCAGCAGTTTAGGGGAAACCCGCCAGCCCCAGCATTTT. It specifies CASSLGETRQPQHF.